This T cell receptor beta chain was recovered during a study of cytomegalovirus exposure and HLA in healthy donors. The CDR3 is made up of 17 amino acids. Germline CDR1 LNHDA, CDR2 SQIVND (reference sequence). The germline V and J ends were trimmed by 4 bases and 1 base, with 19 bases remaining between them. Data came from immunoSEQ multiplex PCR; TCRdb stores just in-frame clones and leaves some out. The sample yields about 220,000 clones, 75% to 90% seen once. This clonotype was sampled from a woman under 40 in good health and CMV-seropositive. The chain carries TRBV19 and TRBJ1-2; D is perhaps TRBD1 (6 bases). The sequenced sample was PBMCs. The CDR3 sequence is CASSTVGGDKLNYGYTF. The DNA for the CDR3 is TGTGCCAGTAGTACGGTCGGGGGGGACAAACTTAACTATGGCTACACCTTC.